A selection of T cell receptor beta chains follows, all from one sample in a study of long-term antiretroviral therapy in people with HIV. Libraries were prepared by immunoSEQ multiplex PCR; TCRdb keeps only in-frame clonotypes and omits some of them. Of about 40,000 clones listed, approximately 86% are singletons. Specimen: unsorted PBMCs, collected 0.1 years before starting antiretroviral therapy. The receptors derive from a woman aged 50 to 65 with HIV. Each CDR3 is given with its conserved first and last residue. The order of the fields is V gene, J gene, D gene, CDR3 protein. The D gene is left open where the match is weak.

V: TRBV6-5; J: TRBJ1-2; D: NA; CDR3: CASSYNGGINYGYTF
V: TRBV19; J: TRBJ1-1; D: NA; CDR3: CASRGFGPEAFF
V: TRBV20-1; J: TRBJ2-7; D: NA; CDR3: CSASGAEEQYF
V: TRBV18; J: TRBJ2-1; D: NA; CDR3: CASSPRTAATYNEQFF
V: TRBV5-3; J: TRBJ1-5; D: NA; CDR3: CARSFAVSRPQPQHF
V: TRBV6-5; J: TRBJ1-2; D: NA; CDR3: CATRSGSSNYGYTF
V: TRBV5-6; J: TRBJ1-1; D: TRBD1; CDR3: CASSYGTANTEAFF
V: TRBV4-1; J: TRBJ1-4; D: NA; CDR3: CASSPTANRAANEKLFF
V: TRBV5-3; J: TRBJ2-7; D: NA; CDR3: CARSLFPRAKDRYF
V: TRBV5-1; J: TRBJ1-1; D: TRBD1; CDR3: CASSRWTGGLNTEAFF
V: TRBV7-9; J: TRBJ2-2; D: TRBD1; CDR3: CASSQQGVLNTGELFF
V: TRBV6-6; J: TRBJ2-7; D: NA; CDR3: CASSYVDHKYF
V: TRBV10-3; J: TRBJ1-1; D: TRBD1; CDR3: CAISDWDRGATAFF
V: TRBV7-2; J: TRBJ1-1; D: NA; CDR3: CASSLVSGGTEAFF
V: TRBV7-8; J: TRBJ1-2; D: TRBD1; CDR3: CASSGPRTGVNYGYTF
V: TRBV6-5; J: TRBJ1-1; D: NA; CDR3: CASSYSGGMNTEAFF
V: TRBV11-1; J: TRBJ2-3; D: TRBD2; CDR3: CATRGAGETQYF
V: TRBV4-3; J: TRBJ2-7; D: TRBD1; CDR3: CASSRQGNYEQYF
V: TRBV4-3; J: TRBJ2-5; D: NA; CDR3: CASSQDRGEETQYF
V: TRBV5-1; J: TRBJ2-3; D: TRBD1; CDR3: CASSRTGVDTQYF
V: TRBV27; J: TRBJ1-2; D: TRBD1; CDR3: CASSFWDRDGFYGYTF
V: TRBV28; J: TRBJ2-1; D: NA; CDR3: CASSPDSYNEQFF
V: TRBV6-1; J: TRBJ1-2; D: TRBD1; CDR3: CASSVGQNYGYTF
V: TRBV7-2; J: TRBJ2-2; D: TRBD2; CDR3: CASSLRGSGTGELFF